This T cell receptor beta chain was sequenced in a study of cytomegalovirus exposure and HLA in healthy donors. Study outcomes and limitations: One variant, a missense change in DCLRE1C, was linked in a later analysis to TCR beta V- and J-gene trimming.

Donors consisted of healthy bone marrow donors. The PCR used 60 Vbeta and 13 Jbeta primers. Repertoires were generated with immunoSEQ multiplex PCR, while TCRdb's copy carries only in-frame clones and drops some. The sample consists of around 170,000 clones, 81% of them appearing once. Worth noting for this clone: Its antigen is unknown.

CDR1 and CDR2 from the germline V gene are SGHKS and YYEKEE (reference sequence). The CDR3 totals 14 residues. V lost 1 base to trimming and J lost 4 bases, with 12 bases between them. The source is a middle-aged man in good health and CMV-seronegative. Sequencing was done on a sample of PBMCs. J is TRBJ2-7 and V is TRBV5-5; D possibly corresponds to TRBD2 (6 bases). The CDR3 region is CASSLSGDPYEQYF. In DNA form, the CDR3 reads TGTGCCAGCAGCTTGTCGGGGGACCCATACGAGCAGTACTTC.